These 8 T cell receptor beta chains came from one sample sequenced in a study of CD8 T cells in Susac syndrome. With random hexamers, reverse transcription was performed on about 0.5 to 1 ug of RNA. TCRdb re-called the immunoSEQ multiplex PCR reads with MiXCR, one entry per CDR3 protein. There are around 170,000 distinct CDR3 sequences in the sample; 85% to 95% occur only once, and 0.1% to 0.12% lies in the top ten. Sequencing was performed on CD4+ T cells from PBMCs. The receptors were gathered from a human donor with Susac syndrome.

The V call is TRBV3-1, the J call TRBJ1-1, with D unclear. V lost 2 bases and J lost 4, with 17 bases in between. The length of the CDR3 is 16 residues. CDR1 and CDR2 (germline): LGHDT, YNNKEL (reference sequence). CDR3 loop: CASSQSRPSRVTEAFF. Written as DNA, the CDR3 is TGTGCCAGCAGCCAATCCCGGCCGAGTCGAGTCACTGAAGCTTTCTTT.

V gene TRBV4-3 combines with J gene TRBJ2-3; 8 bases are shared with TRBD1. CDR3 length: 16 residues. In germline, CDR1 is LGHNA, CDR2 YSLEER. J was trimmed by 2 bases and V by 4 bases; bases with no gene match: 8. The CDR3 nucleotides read TGCGCCAGCAGCCGACTAGGACAGGGCTCCACAGATACGCAGTATTTT. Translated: CASSRLGQGSTDTQYF.

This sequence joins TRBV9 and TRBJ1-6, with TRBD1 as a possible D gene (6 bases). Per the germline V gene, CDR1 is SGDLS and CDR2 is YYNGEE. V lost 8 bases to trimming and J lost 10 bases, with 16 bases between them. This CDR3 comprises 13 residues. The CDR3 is CASSRGPDSPLHF. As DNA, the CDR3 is TGTGCCAGTTCCAGGGGTCCCGACTCACCCCTCCACTTT.

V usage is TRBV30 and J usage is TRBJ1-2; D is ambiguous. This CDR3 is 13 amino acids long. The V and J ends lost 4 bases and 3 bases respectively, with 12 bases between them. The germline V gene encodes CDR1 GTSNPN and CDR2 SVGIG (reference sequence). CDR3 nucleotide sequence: TGTGCCTGGACCGGTGGTCCCGACTATGGCTACACCTTC. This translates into CAWTGGPDYGYTF.

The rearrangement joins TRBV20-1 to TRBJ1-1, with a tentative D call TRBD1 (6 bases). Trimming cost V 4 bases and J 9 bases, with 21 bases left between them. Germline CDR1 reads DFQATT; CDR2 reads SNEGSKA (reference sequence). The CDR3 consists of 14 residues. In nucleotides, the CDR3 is TGCAGTGCTACCCCTTCCGGGACACGAAATAAAGCTTTCTTT. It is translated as CSATPSGTRNKAFF.

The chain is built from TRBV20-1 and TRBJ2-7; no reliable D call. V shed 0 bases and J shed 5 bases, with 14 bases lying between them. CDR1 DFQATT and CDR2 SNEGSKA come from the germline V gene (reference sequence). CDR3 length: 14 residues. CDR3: CSARDPLVGDEQYF. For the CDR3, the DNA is TGCAGTGCTAGAGATCCCCTAGTCGGTGACGAGCAGTACTTC.

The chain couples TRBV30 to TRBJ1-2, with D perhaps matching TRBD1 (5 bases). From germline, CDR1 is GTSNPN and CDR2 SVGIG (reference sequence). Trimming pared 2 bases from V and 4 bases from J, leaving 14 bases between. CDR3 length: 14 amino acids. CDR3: CAWSPGGSGYGYTF. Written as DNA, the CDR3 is TGTGCCTGGAGTCCCGGGGGGTCGGGCTATGGCTACACCTTC.

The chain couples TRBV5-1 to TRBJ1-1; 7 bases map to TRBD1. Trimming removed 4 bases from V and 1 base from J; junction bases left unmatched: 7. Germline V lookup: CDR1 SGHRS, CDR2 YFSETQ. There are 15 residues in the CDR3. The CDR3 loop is CASSVTTGANTEAFF. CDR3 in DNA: TGCGCCAGCAGCGTAACAACAGGGGCGAACACTGAAGCTTTCTTT. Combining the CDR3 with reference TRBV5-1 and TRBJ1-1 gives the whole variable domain KAGVTQTPRYLIKTRGQQVTLSCSPISGHRSVSWYQQTPGQGLQFLFEYFSETQRNKGNFPGRFSGRQFSNSRSEMNVSTLELGDSALYLCASSVTTGANTEAFFGQGTRLTVV.